This T cell receptor (beta chain) was obtained from a study of early T cells in non-severe SARS-CoV-2 infection. CDR1 is LNHDA, CDR2 SQIVND, per germline (reference sequence). This CDR3 is built from 12 residues. Trimming pared 7 bases from V and 2 bases from J, leaving 8 bases between. TCRdb re-analysed the 5' RACE reads in MiXCR, keeping a single row per CDR3 protein. Of more than 85,000 distinct CDR3 sequences in the sample, about 12% were seen once. This clonotype was detected ten times or more. The source material was whole blood. The gene calls are TRBV19 and TRBJ1-2; D possibly corresponds to TRBD1 (5 bases). The source is an adult who was a healthcare worker with PCR-confirmed SARS-CoV-2 infection or an uninfected control (not recorded which). CDR3 bases: TGTGCCAGTAAGCGGGACAACTATGGCTACACCTTC. Translation gives CASKRDNYGYTF.